This T cell receptor beta chain was found in a study of regulatory T cells in long-lasting Graves disease. This clonotype appeared many times. Time point reported: persistent/refractory GD, antithyroid drugs over 5 years with positive TRAb. Extracted RNA from PBMCs served as the source of the TCR library. A peripheral blood sample, around 8.6 milliliters in volume, was drawn into EDTA tubes. Researchers made TCR beta libraries by using iRepertoire HTBI primers and running Arm-PCR on CDR3 regions. MiXCR, run by TCRdb on the multiplex PCR reads, gives a single entry per CDR3 protein. The repertoire consists of some 370,000 distinct CDR3 sequences, with 20% to 25% occurring once and the leading ten covering 25% to 30%. Losses at the gene ends were 8 bases for V and 4 bases for J; bases not matched to a gene: 7. The CDR3 is 13 residues long. The germline gives CDR1 WNHNN, CDR2 SYGVQD (reference sequence).

This chain joins TRBV10-1 and TRBJ2-7, with TRBD2 matching over 8 bases. The material sequenced was peripheral blood mononuclear cells (PBMCs), taken when the disease was refractory, from a patient treated with antithyroid drugs. The clonotype comes from a woman in her 40s with Graves disease. The CDR3 sequence is CASSAGVRYEQYF. CDR3 bases: TGCGCCAGCTCAGCGGGAGTCAGGTACGAGCAGTACTTC.